These 5 T cell receptor beta chains share one sample of origin, sequenced in a study of T cell repertoires in cytomegalovirus infection. These TCRs' antigens remain unknown. MiXCR, run by TCRdb on the reads, gives a single entry per CDR3 protein. The repertoire holds approximately 100,000 distinct CDR3 sequences, with less than 30% as singletons. Sequenced material: CD8+ T cells from cultured PBMCs, taken from culture after CMV antigen stimulation. All receptors come from a human donor in good health (CMV status not recorded). Some clones in this sample may be carry-over from other donors' samples.

The J gene is TRBJ1-4, the V gene TRBV5-1; D ambiguous. The CDR3 covers 14 residues. Trimming stripped 2 bases from V and 2 bases from J, with 7 bases between. CDR1 and CDR2 (germline): SGHRS, YFSETQ. The CDR3 region is CASSFLGTNEKLFF. The CDR3 DNA reads TGCGCCAGCAGCTTCTTGGGCACTAATGAAAAACTGTTTTTT. Based on the CDR3 plus reference TRBV5-1 and TRBJ1-4, the full variable domain is KAGVTQTPRYLIKTRGQQVTLSCSPISGHRSVSWYQQTPGQGLQFLFEYFSETQRNKGNFPGRFSGRQFSNSRSEMNVSTLELGDSALYLCASSFLGTNEKLFFGSGTQLSVL.

There are many counts of this clonotype. The CDR3 DNA follows: TGTGCCAGCAGTTTGATGACGGTTACCTACGAGCAGTACTTC. It specifies CASSLMTVTYEQYF. The V and J genes are TRBV12-3 or TRBV12-4 and TRBJ2-7, with no clear D. Deletions cut 3 bases from V and 2 bases from J, with 11 bases between. There are 14 residues in the CDR3.

The rearrangement joins TRBV30 to TRBJ2-3; 7 bases align to TRBD2. There are 14 residues in the CDR3. The J segment lost 4 bases and the V segment lost 3 bases, leaving 7 bases of the junction unmatched. Germline V gives CDR1 GTSNPN, CDR2 SVGIG (reference sequence). The CDR3 sequence: CAWRYVRGADTQYF. In DNA, the CDR3 is TGTGCCTGGAGATACGTCCGGGGGGCAGATACGCAGTATTTT.

V and J are TRBV6-6 and TRBJ1-1, with 10 bases aligning to TRBD1. Trimming cost V 7 bases and J 3 bases; bases outside gene matches: 11. Germline V lookup: CDR1 MNHNY, CDR2 SVGAGI (reference sequence). CDR3 size: 16 residues. The CDR3 coding sequence is TGTGCCAGCACTATAACCGGGACAGGGGCTTACACTGAAGCTTTCTTT. This gives the protein CASTITGTGAYTEAFF.

CDR3 residues: CSARDGRANYGYTF. DNA of the CDR3: TGCAGTGCTAGAGATGGCAGAGCTAACTATGGCTACACCTTC. The chain employs TRBV20-1 and TRBJ1-2, with no clear D. There are 14 residues in the CDR3. The germline gives CDR1 DFQATT, CDR2 SNEGSKA (reference sequence). The V gene lost 0 bases and the J gene lost 0 bases, with 8 bases spanning the gap.